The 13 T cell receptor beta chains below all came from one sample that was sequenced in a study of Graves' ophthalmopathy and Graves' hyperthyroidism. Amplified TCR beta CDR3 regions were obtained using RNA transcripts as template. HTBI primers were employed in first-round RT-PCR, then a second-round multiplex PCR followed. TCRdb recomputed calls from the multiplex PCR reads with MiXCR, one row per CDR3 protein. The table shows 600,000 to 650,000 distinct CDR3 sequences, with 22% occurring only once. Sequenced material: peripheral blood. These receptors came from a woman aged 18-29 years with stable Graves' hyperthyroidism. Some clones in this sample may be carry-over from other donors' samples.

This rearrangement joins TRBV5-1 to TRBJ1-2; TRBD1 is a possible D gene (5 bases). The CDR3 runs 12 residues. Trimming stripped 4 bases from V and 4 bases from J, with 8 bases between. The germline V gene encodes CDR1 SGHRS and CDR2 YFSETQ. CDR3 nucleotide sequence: TGCGCCAGCAGCGGGGCCTTCTATGGCTACACCTTC. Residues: CASSGAFYGYTF.

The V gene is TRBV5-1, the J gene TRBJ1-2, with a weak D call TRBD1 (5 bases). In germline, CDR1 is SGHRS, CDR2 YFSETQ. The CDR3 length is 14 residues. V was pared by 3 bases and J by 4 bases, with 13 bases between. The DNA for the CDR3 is TGCGCCAGCAGCTCCGGACAAGCAGGCTATGGCTACACCTTC. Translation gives CASSSGQAGYGYTF.

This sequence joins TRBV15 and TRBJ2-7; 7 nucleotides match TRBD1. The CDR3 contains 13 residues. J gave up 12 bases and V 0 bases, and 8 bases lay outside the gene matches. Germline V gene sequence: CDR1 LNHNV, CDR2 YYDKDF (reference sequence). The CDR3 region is CATSRDPDRASYF. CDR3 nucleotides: TGTGCCACCAGCAGAGATCCCGACAGGGCCTCGTACTTC.

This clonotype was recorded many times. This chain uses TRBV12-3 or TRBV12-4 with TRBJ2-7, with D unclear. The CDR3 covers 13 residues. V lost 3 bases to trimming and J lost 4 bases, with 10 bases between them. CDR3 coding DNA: TGTGCCAGCAGTTTTCGGCGAATATACGAGCAGTACTTC. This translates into CASSFRRIYEQYF.

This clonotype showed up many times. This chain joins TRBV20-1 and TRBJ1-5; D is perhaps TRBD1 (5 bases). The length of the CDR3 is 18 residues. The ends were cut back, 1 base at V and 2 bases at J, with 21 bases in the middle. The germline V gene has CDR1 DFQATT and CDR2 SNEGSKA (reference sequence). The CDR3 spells CSARALSGSPGGNQPQHF. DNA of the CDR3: TGCAGTGCTAGAGCCCTTTCAGGGTCACCGGGGGGCAATCAGCCCCAGCATTTT.

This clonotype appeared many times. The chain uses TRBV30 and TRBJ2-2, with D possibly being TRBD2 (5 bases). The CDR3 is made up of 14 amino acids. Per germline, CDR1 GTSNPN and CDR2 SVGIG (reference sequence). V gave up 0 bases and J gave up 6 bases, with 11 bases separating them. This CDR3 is CAWSVSGAAGELFF. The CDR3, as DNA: TGTGCCTGGAGTGTATCCGGAGCGGCCGGGGAGCTGTTTTTT.

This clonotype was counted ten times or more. The CDR3 protein is CARGTSGRGVYEQYF. Here the CDR3 DNA reads TGTGCCAGGGGGACTAGCGGGAGAGGAGTCTACGAGCAGTACTTC. The gene calls are TRBV6-8 and TRBJ2-7; 14 nucleotides align to TRBD2. The CDR3 extends over 15 amino acids. Looked up from germline, CDR1 is MNHGY and CDR2 is SAAAGT. V shed 9 bases, J shed 3 bases, and the junction held 7 bases outside the gene matches.

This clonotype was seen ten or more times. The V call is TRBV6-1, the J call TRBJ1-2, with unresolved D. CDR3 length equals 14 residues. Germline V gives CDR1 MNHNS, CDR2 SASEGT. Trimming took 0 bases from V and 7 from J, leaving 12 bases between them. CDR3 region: CASSEAGLPPGYTF. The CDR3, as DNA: TGTGCCAGCAGTGAAGCCGGCCTCCCTCCTGGCTACACCTTC.

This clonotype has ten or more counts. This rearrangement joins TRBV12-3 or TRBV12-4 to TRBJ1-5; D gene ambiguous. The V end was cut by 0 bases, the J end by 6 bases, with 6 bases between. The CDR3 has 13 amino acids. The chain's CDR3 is CASSLAGFQPQHF. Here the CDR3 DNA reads TGTGCCAGCAGTTTAGCAGGGTTTCAGCCCCAGCATTTT.

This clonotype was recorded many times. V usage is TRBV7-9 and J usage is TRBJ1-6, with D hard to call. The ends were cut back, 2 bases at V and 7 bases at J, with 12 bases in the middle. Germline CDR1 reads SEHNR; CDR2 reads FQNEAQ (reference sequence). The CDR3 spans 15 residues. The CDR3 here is CASSLRNPKNSPLHF. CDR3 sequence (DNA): TGTGCCAGCAGCTTAAGAAACCCAAAGAATTCACCCCTCCACTTT.

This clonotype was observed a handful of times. The CDR3 region is CASSKPPGLASQETQYF. The CDR3, as DNA: TGTGCCAGCAGCAAACCGCCGGGACTAGCGTCCCAAGAGACCCAGTACTTC. The chain combines TRBV3-1 with TRBJ2-5, with 10 bases lining up with TRBD2. J was trimmed by 1 base and V by 5 bases; bases with no gene match: 10. This CDR3 is built from 17 residues. The germline V gene has CDR1 LGHDT and CDR2 YNNKEL (reference sequence).

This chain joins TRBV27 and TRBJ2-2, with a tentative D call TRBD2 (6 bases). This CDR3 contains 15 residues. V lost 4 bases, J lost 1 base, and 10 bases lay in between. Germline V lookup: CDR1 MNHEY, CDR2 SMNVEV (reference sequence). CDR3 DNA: TGTGCCAGCAGTTCGGGCGGGGTGAACACCGGGGAGCTGTTTTTT. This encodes CASSSGGVNTGELFF.

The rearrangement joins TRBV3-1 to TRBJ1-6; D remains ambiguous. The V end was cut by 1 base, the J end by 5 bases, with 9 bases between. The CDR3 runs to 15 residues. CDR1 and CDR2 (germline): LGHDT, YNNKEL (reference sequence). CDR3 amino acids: CASSQGGGDNSPLHF. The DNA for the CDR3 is TGTGCCAGCAGCCAAGGCGGTGGGGATAATTCACCCCTCCACTTT.